Listed here are 31 T cell receptor beta chains from one sample, sequenced in a study of blood T cells in healthy people across ages. Sample-barcoded 5' priming and a J-beta primer mix drove a second PCR of roughly 7 to 11 cycles. In TCRdb, the 5' RACE reads were re-called with MiXCR into one record per CDR3 protein. There are about 560,000 distinct CDR3 sequences in the sample; about 25% occur only once, and approximately 3.3% lies in the top ten. This sample also belongs to another study, concerning T cells of mothers and their children.

The sequencing sample was made of blood. Receptors were obtained from a boy younger than 10 in good health.

V and J are TRBV29-1 and TRBJ2-1; unclear D gene. The CDR3 consists of 14 residues. Trimming left V 4 bases short and J 3 bases short, with 13 bases between. Germline V lookup: CDR1 SQVTM, CDR2 ANQGSEA. The chain's CDR3 is CSVGEETDYNEQFF. The CDR3, as DNA: TGCAGCGTTGGGGAAGAGACTGACTACAATGAGCAGTTCTTC.

This clonotype was counted between two and nine times. The chain links TRBV7-2 to TRBJ1-5; 8 positions match TRBD1. After removal of 2 bases from V and 0 bases from J, the junction contained 6 bases not matched to a gene. The germline V gene has CDR1 SGHTA and CDR2 FQGNSA. The CDR3 contains 17 residues. This CDR3 reads CASSLRDRPYSNQPQHF. The CDR3, as DNA: TGTGCCAGCAGCTTAAGGGACAGGCCTTATAGCAATCAGCCCCAGCATTTT.

This clonotype was counted only a few times. The chain is built from TRBV12-3 or TRBV12-4 and TRBJ1-5, with D unclear. The CDR3 contains 12 residues. Trimming removed 7 bases at V and 1 base at J, with 5 bases between. This CDR3 reads CASKQSNQPQHF. CDR3 DNA sequence: TGTGCCAGCAAACAGAGCAATCAGCCCCAGCATTTT.

This clonotype was found a few times. The chain is built from TRBV27 and TRBJ2-5, with TRBD2 identical over 9 bases. This CDR3 contains 15 residues. Germline CDR1 MNHEY, CDR2 SMNVEV (reference sequence). V was pared by 6 bases and J by 1 base, with 6 bases of the junction left unmatched. The CDR3 spells CASSPIAGVQETQYF. As DNA, the CDR3 is TGTGCCAGCAGCCCGATAGCGGGAGTCCAAGAGACCCAGTACTTC.

The V and J genes are TRBV10-1 and TRBJ2-2; TRBD2 agrees at 9 bases. V was pared by 4 bases and J by 5 bases, with 5 bases of the junction left unmatched. Germline CDR1 and CDR2: WNHNN and SYGVQD (reference sequence). This CDR3 comprises 15 residues. This CDR3 reads CASSGLAESTGELFF. The CDR3 DNA sequence: TGCGCCAGCAGTGGACTAGCGGAGTCTACCGGGGAGCTGTTTTTT.

A few counts support this clonotype. The V and J genes are TRBV5-1 and TRBJ1-1; D is undetermined. The CDR3 extends over 15 amino acids. With 0 bases removed from V and 11 bases from J, the gap between germline ends came to 20 bases. The V gene's germline CDR1 is SGHRS and CDR2 YFSETQ. This CDR3 reads CASSLAGDGNRGAFF. DNA of the CDR3: TGCGCCAGCAGCTTGGCGGGAGACGGGAATCGAGGGGCTTTCTTT.

The rearrangement uses TRBV20-1 and TRBJ2-5; D unclear. The CDR3 length is 12 residues. Germline-derived CDR1 and CDR2 are DFQATT and SNEGSKA (reference sequence). Trimming left V 6 bases short and J 5 bases short, with 13 bases between. The chain's CDR3 is CSARLDAETQYF. Written as DNA, the CDR3 is TGCAGTGCCCGACTCGACGCTGAGACCCAGTACTTC.

The chain links TRBV5-5 to TRBJ2-6; D not certain. The V and J ends lost 2 bases and 0 bases respectively, with 9 bases between them. This CDR3 contains 16 residues. The germline CDR1 and CDR2 sequences are SGHKS and YYEKEE (reference sequence). For the CDR3, the DNA is TGTGCCAGCAGCTTCCTTCAAAACTCTGGGGCCAACGTCCTGACTTTC. It translates to CASSFLQNSGANVLTF.

The sample holds many counts of this clonotype. V gene TRBV20-1 combines with J gene TRBJ2-6; 7 bases agree with TRBD1. Germline trimming cut 4 bases from V and 0 bases from J; bases unmatched to any gene: 6. CDR3 length: 16 residues. Germline loops: CDR1 DFQATT, CDR2 SNEGSKA (reference sequence). DNA of the CDR3: TGCAGTGCTACGGACAGGCCGCCCTCTGGGGCCAACGTCCTGACTTTC. It codes for CSATDRPPSGANVLTF.

This chain links TRBV4-3 with TRBJ2-3; 12 bases fit TRBD2. Unmatched junction bases numbered 6, after V lost 2 bases and J lost 0 bases. Germline V gene sequence: CDR1 LGHNA, CDR2 YSLEER. CDR3 length: 18 amino acids. The CDR3 spells CASSQLLAGGPSTDTQYF. In nucleotides, the CDR3 is TGCGCCAGCAGCCAATTACTAGCGGGGGGCCCCAGCACAGATACGCAGTATTTT.

The chain recombines TRBV10-3 with TRBJ2-1; a possible D gene is TRBD2 (5 bases). This CDR3 is 14 amino acids long. The germline V gene has CDR1 ENHRY and CDR2 SYGVKD. V was clipped by 10 bases and J by 5 bases, with 18 bases between them. CDR3 region: CASSATRTDNEQFF. CDR3 coding DNA: TGTGCCAGTTCAGCAACTAGGACCGACAATGAGCAGTTCTTC.

This clonotype was counted a single time. The rearrangement uses TRBV4-3 and TRBJ1-2; maybe TRBD1 (6 bases). The CDR3 contains 14 residues. Germline CDR1 LGHNA, CDR2 YSLEER. The V end lost 1 base, the J end lost 4 bases, and 10 bases lay between the germline ends. The CDR3 DNA sequence: TGCGCCAGCAGCCAAGCAGGGGTGGGCTATGGCTACACCTTC. Its translation: CASSQAGVGYGYTF.

This clonotype was counted a few times. The chain links TRBV6-2 or TRBV6-3 to TRBJ2-5; the match to TRBD2 covers 7 bases. V lost 7 bases to trimming and J lost 1 base; unmatched junction nucleotides: 9. This CDR3 contains 15 residues. Germline V lookup: CDR1 MNHEY, CDR2 SVGEGT. The DNA of the CDR3 is TGTGCCAGCAAGATTTGGAGCGGGATCCAAGAGACCCAGTACTTC. Its protein is CASKIWSGIQETQYF.

The table lists this clonotype with a few counts. This chain uses TRBV20-1 with TRBJ1-2; possible D gene TRBD1, 5 bases. V was trimmed by 0 bases and J by 2 bases, leaving 7 bases between them. Germline V lookup: CDR1 DFQATT, CDR2 SNEGSKA (reference sequence). The CDR3 is 13 amino acids. The DNA for the CDR3 is TGCAGTGCTAGAGACGGGGCCAACTATGGCTACACCTTC. Translation: CSARDGANYGYTF.

This chain connects TRBV10-3 to TRBJ2-5, with 8 bases aligning to TRBD2. V gave up 6 bases and J gave up 5 bases; unmatched junction bases: 20. The CDR3 totals 18 residues. CDR1 and CDR2 (germline): ENHRY, SYGVKD. Here the CDR3 DNA reads TGTGCCATCAGGGCCCCCACTACTAGCGGCCTTTTGGGGGAGACCCAGTACTTC. This sequence encodes CAIRAPTTSGLLGETQYF.

This clonotype turned up a few times. The rearrangement links TRBV9 to TRBJ2-5; the match to TRBD1 covers 8 bases. V gave up 1 base and J gave up 2 bases; unmatched junction bases: 4. Germline CDR1 is SGDLS and CDR2 is YYNGEE. The CDR3 is 15 amino acids. The CDR3 nucleotides read TGTGCCAGCAGCGTATCAGGGGGCCCTCAAGAGACCCAGTACTTC. It encodes CASSVSGGPQETQYF. Looking up the rest from reference TRBV9 and TRBJ2-5 gives the full variable domain: DSGVTQTPKHLITATGQRVTLRCSPRSGDLSVYWYQQSLDQGLQFLIQYYNGEERAKGNILERFSAQQFPDLHSELNLSSLELGDSALYFCASSVSGGPQETQYFGPGTRLLVL.

The CDR3 region is CASSPTQGIDGYTF. The CDR3 DNA reads as TGTGCCAGCAGCCCAACACAGGGGATCGATGGCTACACCTTC. The J gene is TRBJ1-2, the V gene TRBV12-3 or TRBV12-4, with 7 bases identical to TRBD1. The CDR3 contains 14 residues. J was trimmed by 6 bases and V by 6 bases; bases with no gene match: 10.

The chain joins TRBV5-1 to TRBJ2-5; D unclear. The DNA end favors TRBJ2-7, so the J call may be wrong. Germline CDR1 SGHRS, CDR2 YFSETQ. CDR3 length equals 14 residues. The CDR3 here is CASSLAASHYEQYF. Here the CDR3 DNA reads TGCGCCAGCAGCTTGGCGGCTAGTCACTACGAGCAGTACTTC.

There are a few counts of this clonotype. V gene TRBV6-1 combines with J gene TRBJ2-1; D not resolved. V shed 2 bases and J shed 5 bases, with 10 bases lying between them. CDR1 is MNHNS and CDR2 is SASEGT in the germline V gene. CDR3 length: 14 amino acids. CDR3 sequence: CASSEYWADNEQFF. Written as DNA, the CDR3 is TGTGCCAGCAGTGAATATTGGGCGGACAATGAGCAGTTCTTC.

With regard to this clonotype: A much larger clonotype is one base distant, so this may be a read error. V is TRBV6-2 or TRBV6-3 and J is TRBJ2-5; 8 bases fit TRBD1. Germline V gene data show CDR1 as MNHEY and CDR2 as SVGEGT. The CDR3 covers 15 residues. The CDR3 DNA reads TGTGCCAGCAAGTTCGGACAGGGCGAAACAGAGACCCAGGACTTC. Its protein is CASKFGQGETETQDF.

This clonotype was seen only a few times. The V gene is TRBV5-1, the J gene TRBJ2-5, with unresolved D. The DNA end favors TRBJ2-7, so the J call may be wrong. From germline, CDR1 is SGHRS and CDR2 YFSETQ. This CDR3 spans 12 amino acids. The chain's CDR3 is CASSLGRAEQYF. The CDR3 coding sequence is TGCGCCAGCAGCTTGGGGCGAGCCGAGCAGTACTTC.

This clonotype was seen a handful of times. The chain links TRBV13 to TRBJ2-7, with no clear D. V lost 0 bases to trimming and J lost 6 bases, with 9 bases between them. This CDR3 has 13 amino acids. Germline values: CDR1 PRHDT, CDR2 FYEKMQ (reference sequence). CDR3 sequence reads: CASSLGASFEQYF. CDR3 bases: TGTGCCAGCAGCTTAGGGGCTTCGTTCGAGCAGTACTTC.

This clonotype was recorded a few times. The rearrangement links TRBV19 to TRBJ2-7, with a tentative D call TRBD2 (5 bases). The CDR3 runs to 12 residues. The V and J ends lost 3 bases and 6 bases respectively, with 9 bases between them. Germline CDR1 LNHDA, CDR2 SQIVND (reference sequence). CDR3: CASSIGGREQYF. CDR3 DNA sequence: TGTGCCAGTAGTATTGGAGGCCGCGAGCAGTACTTC.

The chain joins TRBV29-1 to TRBJ1-1; D is possibly TRBD1 (5 bases). V shed 2 bases and J shed 3 bases, with 10 bases lying between them. Per germline, CDR1 SQVTM and CDR2 ANQGSEA. The CDR3 covers 13 residues. CDR3 coding DNA: TGCAGCGTTGAATGGGGACGGGACACTGAAGCTTTCTTT. It encodes CSVEWGRDTEAFF.

The chain combines TRBV10-2 with TRBJ2-3, with TRBD2 identical over 12 bases. The CDR3 contains 14 residues. Trimming cost V 3 bases and J 9 bases; bases outside gene matches: 4. Germline V lookup: CDR1 WSHSY, CDR2 SAAADI. The CDR3 DNA reads TGCGCCAGCAGTGATACTAGCGGGGGGAGCACGCAGTATTTT. Its protein is CASSDTSGGSTQYF.

As DNA, the CDR3 is TGTGCCAGCAGTATGACAGTGGGACAGCCCCAGCATTTT. Encoded protein: CASSMTVGQPQHF. The chain recombines TRBV7-2 with TRBJ1-5, with D perhaps TRBD1 (5 bases). CDR1 and CDR2 (germline): SGHTA, FQGNSA. Trimming shortened V by 6 bases and J by 7 bases, and 13 bases separated the two germline ends. CDR3 length: 13 amino acids.

The chain recombines TRBV20-1 with TRBJ2-5; D is ambiguous. The CDR3 consists of 14 residues. The germline V gene has CDR1 DFQATT and CDR2 SNEGSKA (reference sequence). V was shortened by 6 bases and J by 2 bases, with 16 bases between the two germline ends. The DNA of the CDR3 is TGCAGTGCGGTGGAAGGGAACTTACAAGAGACCCAGTACTTC. Residues: CSAVEGNLQETQYF.

The rearrangement uses TRBV12-3 or TRBV12-4 and TRBJ2-1; 7 positions agree with TRBD1. This CDR3 is 15 amino acids long. J lost 5 bases, V lost 6 bases, and 10 bases had no gene match. The CDR3 reads CASSYRGIRDNEQFF. CDR3 DNA sequence: TGTGCCAGCAGCTACAGGGGCATCCGGGACAATGAGCAGTTCTTC.

This clonotype has a handful of counts. The gene calls are TRBV5-5 and TRBJ1-5, with 7 bases aligning to TRBD1. Germline loops: CDR1 SGHKS, CDR2 YYEKEE (reference sequence). The length of the CDR3 is 15 residues. Trimming took 0 bases from V and 9 from J; bases not matched to a gene: 9. CDR3 nucleotides: TGTGCCAGCAGCTTGGCAGGGGTGAGGACAGGGCCCCAGCATTTT. It yields the protein CASSLAGVRTGPQHF.

The V gene is TRBV7-9, the J gene TRBJ2-7; D uncertain. The V gene's germline CDR1 is SEHNR and CDR2 FQNEAQ (reference sequence). The germline V and J ends were trimmed by 4 bases and 3 bases, with 7 bases remaining between them. CDR3 length equals 12 residues. CDR3 sequence: CASSSDIYEQYF. The CDR3 DNA reads as TGTGCCAGCAGCTCCGACATCTACGAGCAGTACTTC.

The J gene is TRBJ2-7, the V gene TRBV29-1; 11 nucleotides align to TRBD2. This CDR3 spans 18 amino acids. V trimming: 6 bases; J trimming: 0 bases; junction bases outside the gene matches: 16. From germline, CDR1 is SQVTM and CDR2 ANQGSEA. CDR3 protein: CSVGTSGRVSLGSYEQYF. The CDR3 region has the DNA TGCAGCGTGGGGACTAGCGGCAGGGTGTCCCTGGGCTCCTACGAGCAGTACTTC.